The T cell receptor (beta chain) described here comes from a study of T cell changes during pregnancy in multiple sclerosis. Sequencing was performed with immunoSEQ multiplex PCR; in TCRdb, only in-frame clones are kept and a portion is missing. In the table there are approximately 20,000 clones, 70% to 90% of which are singletons. This clone has just a few counts. V was trimmed by 7 bases and J by 6 bases, leaving 19 bases between them. The germline CDR1 and CDR2 sequences are MNHNS and SASEGT. There are 15 residues in the CDR3. V is TRBV6-1 and J is TRBJ2-1; TRBD1 is a possible D gene (5 bases). The source of this sequence is a female donor in good health, enrolled as a control in a pregnancy study. Sequenced here: CD8+ T cells from peripheral blood mononuclear cells, sampled in the second trimester of pregnancy. CDR3 nucleotides: TGTGCCAGCACCTGGACACCCGAAGGCTCCAATGAGCAGTTCTTC. Encoded protein: CASTWTPEGSNEQFF.